The 14 T cell receptor beta chains presented below share a single source sample, sequenced in a study of blood T cell repertoires in COVID-19. Produced via immunoSEQ multiplex PCR; TCRdb's table is partial and in-frame only. Of about 180,000 clones listed, 85% to 90% are singletons. Sequenced: peripheral blood. Receptor source: a person aged 70 to 85 with COVID-19, enrolled during active disease.

CDR3 bases: TGTGCCAGCAGCCCGACCGGGGGAGCGGGTACGCAGTATTTT. It codes for CASSPTGGAGTQYF. The V call is TRBV7-2, the J call TRBJ2-3, with D perhaps TRBD2 (6 bases). V was clipped by 5 bases and J by 8 bases, with 17 bases between them. From germline, CDR1 is SGHTA and CDR2 FQGNSA. The CDR3 runs 14 residues.

This clone appeared once. The gene calls are TRBV11-2 and TRBJ2-2; possibly TRBD1 for D (8 bases). V lost 6 bases and J lost 5, with 19 bases in between. The germline gives CDR1 SGHAT, CDR2 FQNNGV. This CDR3 region has 16 residues. CDR3 residues: CASRQTGGARTGELFF. The CDR3 nucleotides read TGTGCCAGCAGGCAAACAGGGGGGGCTCGGACCGGGGAGCTGTTTTTT.

The rearrangement joins TRBV5-1 to TRBJ1-1, with D hard to call. This CDR3 has 14 residues. Trimming took off 0 bases at V and 3 bases at J, with 9 bases between the two ends. In germline, CDR1 is SGHRS, CDR2 YFSETQ. The CDR3 DNA reads as TGCGCCAGCAGCTTGGCCGGGGTTGACACTGAAGCTTTCTTT. Residues: CASSLAGVDTEAFF.

This sequence joins TRBV12-3 or TRBV12-4 and TRBJ2-7; D unclear. Trimming stripped 1 base from V and 4 bases from J, with 5 bases between. This CDR3 has 12 residues. The CDR3 nucleotides are TGTGCCAGCAGTTTAGTCCGGTACGAGCAGTACTTC. Its translation: CASSLVRYEQYF.

DNA of the CDR3: TGTGCCAGCAGCCCTCACGGTTCCTACAATGAGCAGTTCTTC. Translating gives CASSPHGSYNEQFF. The V and J genes are TRBV7-3 and TRBJ2-1; D call uncertain. CDR1 is SGHTA, CDR2 FQGTGA, per germline. The CDR3 is 14 residues long. Trimming shortened V by 5 bases and J by 1 base, and 9 bases separated the two germline ends.

The chain carries TRBV19 and TRBJ2-1; no definite D call. This CDR3 has 14 amino acids. Trimming removed 4 bases at V and 5 bases at J, with 12 bases between. Germline V gene lookup returns CDR1 LNHDA and CDR2 SQIVND (reference sequence). The CDR3 here is CASSTMWRNNEQFF. The CDR3 DNA follows: TGTGCCAGTAGTACCATGTGGCGGAACAATGAGCAGTTCTTC.

This chain joins TRBV19 and TRBJ1-1; a weak D match, TRBD1 (6 bases). CDR1 is LNHDA and CDR2 is SQIVND in the germline V gene (reference sequence). Trimming removed 7 bases at V and 1 base at J, with 19 bases between. The CDR3 is made up of 16 amino acids. Here the CDR3 reads CASTPRGGAANTEAFF. The CDR3 DNA follows: TGTGCCAGTACCCCAAGGGGGGGGGCGGCGAACACTGAAGCTTTCTTT.

J is TRBJ2-2 and V is TRBV7-9, with D possibly being TRBD2 (6 bases). V lost 2 bases to trimming and J lost 2 bases, with 21 bases between them. The germline gives CDR1 SEHNR, CDR2 FQNEAQ (reference sequence). CDR3 length: 19 residues. The CDR3 loop reads CASSLITSAWRDNTGELFF. The CDR3 DNA reads TGTGCCAGCAGCTTAATAACGTCGGCTTGGCGGGACAACACCGGGGAGCTGTTTTTT.

This clone has more than one count but fewer than ten. This sequence joins TRBV6-4 and TRBJ2-7; 7 bases align to TRBD1. The V and J ends lost 0 bases and 3 bases, in that order; junction bases with no gene match: 14. The CDR3 runs to 18 residues. Germline V lookup: CDR1 MRHNA, CDR2 SNTAGT. The CDR3 region has the DNA TGTGCCAGCAGTGACTCAATAGGGGGCTCCCCTTCGGTCTACGAGCAGTACTTC. Translation gives CASSDSIGGSPSVYEQYF.

The chain couples TRBV7-2 to TRBJ2-7; tentatively, D is TRBD2 (5 bases). There are 16 residues in the CDR3. V lost 5 bases to trimming and J lost 2 bases, with 19 bases between them. CDR1 SGHTA and CDR2 FQGNSA come from the germline V gene. CDR3 nucleotide sequence: TGTGCCAGCAGCAAATCCGGACTCCTAATTACCTACGAGCAGTACTTC. Translation: CASSKSGLLITYEQYF.

The J gene is TRBJ1-1, the V gene TRBV7-9; D is unclear. The CDR3 length is 13 residues. Germline V lookup: CDR1 SEHNR, CDR2 FQNEAQ (reference sequence). Trimming pared 5 bases from V and 0 bases from J, leaving 7 bases between. This chain's CDR3 is CASSTVVNTEAFF. In DNA form, the CDR3 reads TGTGCCAGCAGCACGGTTGTGAACACTGAAGCTTTCTTT.

V gene TRBV6-1 combines with J gene TRBJ2-6; D unresolved. Trimming left V 2 bases short and J 2 bases short, with 19 bases between. The CDR3 runs 19 residues. The germline CDR1 and CDR2 sequences are MNHNS and SASEGT. CDR3 coding DNA: TGTGCCAGCAGTGAACGGATCTTGGGTTCAGGCCCTGGGGCCAACGTCCTGACTTTC. Protein sequence: CASSERILGSGPGANVLTF.

This clone came up once. V and J are TRBV7-9 and TRBJ1-1, with 11 positions matching TRBD1. With V trimmed by 6 bases and J by 4 bases, 7 bases remained unmatched. This CDR3 spans 15 amino acids. The germline gives CDR1 SEHNR, CDR2 FQNEAQ (reference sequence). The CDR3 loop is CASRLGQGASTEAFF. Written as DNA, the CDR3 is TGTGCCAGCAGACTCGGACAGGGGGCGAGCACTGAAGCTTTCTTT.

This clone was recorded only once. This sequence joins TRBV28 and TRBJ2-5; 8 positions match TRBD2. V trimming: 2 bases; J trimming: 5 bases; junction bases outside the gene matches: 10. CDR3 length: 16 amino acids. Germline V gene lookup returns CDR1 MDHEN and CDR2 SYDVKM. CDR3 sequence (DNA): TGTGCCAGCAGTTTAATGAGCGGGGGCCGGGGGGAGACCCAGTACTTC. It encodes CASSLMSGGRGETQYF.